The 21 T cell receptor beta chains below were found in one sample sequenced in a study of CD8 T cells in Susac syndrome. Random hexamers were used to reverse transcribe the RNA input (0.5 to 1 ug). TCRdb analysed the immunoSEQ multiplex PCR reads with MiXCR anew, one entry per CDR3 protein. The sample lists about 210,000 distinct CDR3 sequences, around 93% occurring once. Sequenced: CD4+ T cells from PBMCs. The source is a human donor with Susac syndrome.

The chain links TRBV20-1 to TRBJ1-1; TRBD1 might be the D (6 bases). The CDR3 contains 13 residues. V was cut by 5 bases and J by 3 bases, with 13 bases left in between. Germline CDR1 DFQATT, CDR2 SNEGSKA (reference sequence). CDR3 bases: TGCAGTGCTGAAGGGGGAATGGACACTGAAGCTTTCTTT. Its translation is CSAEGGMDTEAFF.

This clonotype was counted a single time. The CDR3 region is CSARGDRGNSYEQYF. The DNA of the CDR3 is TGCAGTGCTAGAGGTGACAGGGGGAACTCCTACGAGCAGTACTTC. This chain uses TRBV20-1 with TRBJ2-7; 9 bases align to TRBD1. CDR3 size: 15 residues. V lost 1 base to trimming and J lost 0 bases; unmatched junction nucleotides: 4. The germline V gene has CDR1 DFQATT and CDR2 SNEGSKA (reference sequence).

The V gene is TRBV5-4, the J gene TRBJ2-1, with D tentatively TRBD2 (5 bases). This CDR3 is 15 amino acids long. The germline V and J ends were trimmed by 4 bases and 3 bases, with 14 bases remaining between them. Germline V gene data show CDR1 as SGHNT and CDR2 as YYREEE (reference sequence). The CDR3 reads CASSPEGRSYNEQFF. CDR3 coding DNA: TGTGCCAGCAGCCCGGAAGGGAGAAGCTACAATGAGCAGTTCTTC.

The chain couples TRBV5-1 to TRBJ2-2; 11 nucleotides align to TRBD1. The junction had 5 bases not matched to a gene; V was cut back by 4 bases and J by 9 bases. Germline CDR1 SGHRS, CDR2 YFSETQ. CDR3 length: 14 residues. This CDR3 reads CASSQGTGGRELFF. CDR3 bases: TGCGCCAGCAGCCAGGGGACAGGGGGAAGGGAGCTGTTTTTT.

The chain combines TRBV10-2 with TRBJ2-1; the match to TRBD2 covers 10 bases. Germline CDR1 is WSHSY and CDR2 is SAAADI. V was clipped by 11 bases and J by 14 bases; unmatched bases: 12. The CDR3 totals 12 residues. The CDR3 spells CACGAGGPIKFF. Written as DNA, the CDR3 is TGCGCCTGCGGAGCGGGGGGGCCCATTAAGTTCTTC.

In this sample, this clonotype turned up once. V is TRBV20-1 and J is TRBJ1-1; TRBD1 might be the D (6 bases). This CDR3 spans 14 amino acids. V gave up 1 base and J gave up 7 bases, with 16 bases separating them. CDR1 and CDR2 from the germline V gene are DFQATT and SNEGSKA (reference sequence). The CDR3 loop is CSARADPLRGEAFF. CDR3 bases: TGCAGTGCTAGAGCAGATCCTCTCAGGGGTGAAGCTTTCTTT.

The chain employs TRBV27 and TRBJ1-4; D unresolved. Trimming shortened V by 4 bases and J by 7 bases, and 10 bases separated the two germline ends. The V gene's germline CDR1 is MNHEY and CDR2 SMNVEV (reference sequence). The length of the CDR3 is 13 residues. CDR3 protein: CASSSHAGEKLFF. CDR3 sequence (DNA): TGTGCCAGCAGTTCCCATGCCGGTGAAAAACTGTTTTTT.

V and J are TRBV12-3 or TRBV12-4 and TRBJ2-2, with D possibly TRBD1 on 6 matching bases. This CDR3 is built from 13 residues. The germline V and J ends were trimmed by 6 bases and 5 bases, with 10 bases remaining between them. CDR3 in DNA: TGTGCCAGCAGACACAGGGTTACCGGGGAGCTGTTTTTT. Translated, it gives CASRHRVTGELFF.

The chain links TRBV9 to TRBJ1-1; a weak D match, TRBD1 (5 bases). Trimming stripped 5 bases from V and 1 base from J, with 12 bases between. CDR1 SGDLS and CDR2 YYNGEE come from the germline V gene. CDR3 length equals 14 residues. This CDR3 reads CASSRGAANTEAFF. CDR3 bases: TGTGCCAGCAGTCGGGGCGCAGCGAACACTGAAGCTTTCTTT.

The chain combines TRBV6-6 with TRBJ2-1, with TRBD2 identical over 14 bases. V lost 7 bases to trimming and J lost 10 bases; unmatched junction nucleotides: 12. The germline CDR1 and CDR2 sequences are MNHNY and SVGAGI (reference sequence). The CDR3 loop spans 16 amino acids. CDR3 residues: CASIPGLAGGYNEQFF. DNA for the CDR3: TGTGCCAGCATTCCCGGACTAGCGGGGGGTTATAACGAGCAGTTCTTC.

The chain combines TRBV24-1 with TRBJ2-1, with 9 nucleotides matching TRBD2. The germline V gene encodes CDR1 KGHDR and CDR2 SFDVKD. CDR3 size: 15 residues. V lost 3 bases and J lost 2; bases outside the gene matches: 1. The CDR3 here is CATSDASGAYNEQFF. The CDR3 region has the DNA TGTGCCACCAGTGATGCTAGCGGGGCCTACAATGAGCAGTTCTTC.

This chain joins TRBV6-6 and TRBJ1-2, with D possibly TRBD1 on 6 matching bases. The CDR3 is 13 amino acids. Germline values: CDR1 MNHNY, CDR2 SVGAGI (reference sequence). CDR3 protein: CASTGAGNYGYTF. CDR3 nucleotides: TGTGCATCGACGGGGGCCGGAAACTATGGCTACACCTTC.

The rearrangement links TRBV4-3 to TRBJ2-7; no firm D call. The germline gives CDR1 LGHNA, CDR2 YSLEER. Between the trimmed V and J ends, which lost 0 bases and 3 bases, there was a span of 12 bases. This CDR3 is built from 15 residues. The CDR3 region has the DNA TGCGCCAGCAGCCAAGATTTGGCTGGATACTACGAGCAGTACTTC. The encoded protein is CASSQDLAGYYEQYF.

This clonotype was observed once. V is TRBV12-3 or TRBV12-4 and J is TRBJ1-2, with D uncertain. V was pared by 6 bases and J by 2 bases, with 10 bases between. The CDR3 has 13 amino acids. This CDR3 is CASSRESNYGYTF. DNA of the CDR3: TGTGCCAGCAGCCGGGAGTCCAACTATGGCTACACCTTC.

The V call is TRBV30, the J call TRBJ2-3, with 8 bases identical to TRBD1. The V gene end was trimmed by 1 base and the J gene end by 2 bases; junction bases not matched to a gene: 8. Germline CDR1 is GTSNPN and CDR2 is SVGIG (reference sequence). The CDR3 loop spans 16 amino acids. CDR3 residues: CAWSGARDRFTDTQYF. CDR3 in DNA: TGTGCCTGGAGTGGGGCGAGGGACAGGTTCACAGATACGCAGTATTTT.

V gene TRBV6-2 or TRBV6-3 combines with J gene TRBJ2-5; tentative D call: TRBD2 (5 bases). Deletions cut 4 bases from V and 5 bases from J, with 20 bases between. CDR1 is MNHEY and CDR2 is SVGEGT in the germline V gene. This CDR3 has 16 residues. The CDR3 DNA is TGTGCCAGCAGTTTAGGACTCCAAGCAGATTTTGAGACCCAGTACTTC. The encoded protein is CASSLGLQADFETQYF.

The chain has TRBV29-1 and TRBJ2-3; 14 bases are a match to TRBD2. Germline V gene lookup returns CDR1 SQVTM and CDR2 ANQGSEA. The CDR3 consists of 14 residues. Germline trimming cut 7 bases from V and 5 bases from J; bases unmatched to any gene: 5. The CDR3 DNA follows: TGCAGCGCGAAAGGGACTAGCGGGGGAGATACGCAGTATTTT. It translates to CSAKGTSGGDTQYF.

This chain connects TRBV27 to TRBJ2-7; the match to TRBD1 covers 9 bases. J lost 3 bases, V lost 3 bases, and 9 bases had no gene match. The CDR3 extends over 16 amino acids. Per the germline V gene, CDR1 is MNHEY and CDR2 is SMNVEV (reference sequence). CDR3 sequence: CASSLSGTGYFYEQYF. DNA of the CDR3: TGTGCCAGCAGTTTGTCCGGGACAGGGTACTTCTACGAGCAGTACTTC.

The rearrangement joins TRBV6-5 to TRBJ2-2, with 7 bases identical to TRBD1. The CDR3 runs to 15 residues. In germline, CDR1 is MNHEY, CDR2 SVGAGI. V lost 6 bases, J lost 2 bases, and 6 bases stayed unmatched. The CDR3 is CASRPGQLNTGELFF. In nucleotides, the CDR3 is TGTGCCAGCAGGCCGGGACAGCTAAACACCGGGGAGCTGTTTTTT.

The J gene is TRBJ1-1, the V gene TRBV29-1; tentatively, D is TRBD1 (6 bases). Germline loops: CDR1 SQVTM, CDR2 ANQGSEA. This CDR3 contains 13 residues. V was clipped by 2 bases and J by 0 bases, with 7 bases between them. This CDR3 reads CSVETGMNTEAFF. The CDR3 coding sequence is TGCAGCGTTGAAACAGGGATGAACACTGAAGCTTTCTTT. The entire variable domain, with the rest obtained from reference TRBV29-1 and TRBJ1-1, is as follows: SAVISQKPSRDICQRGTSLTIQCQVDSQVTMMFWYRQQPGQSLTLIATANQGSEATYESGFVIDKFPISRPNLTFSTLTVSNMSPEDSSIYLCSVETGMNTEAFFGQGTRLTVV.

On this clonotype itself: Likely a read error: the CDR3 ends without its conserved phenylalanine or tryptophan. V and J are TRBV5-1 and TRBJ2-7; TRBD1 is a possible D gene (6 bases). CDR1 SGHRS and CDR2 YFSETQ come from the germline V gene. The ends were cut back, 7 bases at V and 2 bases at J, with 16 bases in the middle. This CDR3 spans 14 amino acids. The CDR3 DNA reads as TGCGCCAGCTCCCCCGGACAGCCTCCCTACGAGCAGTACCTC. Translation: CASSPGQPPYEQYL.